Below are 8 T cell receptor beta chains sequenced from a single sample in a study of cytomegalovirus exposure and HLA in healthy donors. 60 Vbeta and 13 Jbeta primers were used in PCR. Some clones are missing from TCRdb's copy, which holds only in-frame ones; the method was immunoSEQ multiplex PCR. The table has 110,000 or so clones, roughly 87% seen once; the top ten hold more than 1.4%. Input material: PBMCs. The receptors here all came from a woman between 18 and 29 years old in good health and CMV-seronegative.

The rearrangement joins TRBV6-1 to TRBJ2-1, with D possibly being TRBD2 (5 bases). CDR1 and CDR2 (germline): MNHNS, SASEGT. The CDR3 is made up of 17 amino acids. V dropped 3 bases and J dropped 6 bases, with 21 bases sitting between them. In nucleotides, the CDR3 is TGTGCCAGCAGTGATCCCCCCGGGGTTGTCGCGGGCAATGAGCAGTTCTTC. Its translation is CASSDPPGVVAGNEQFF.

The J gene is TRBJ2-7, the V gene TRBV14; no definite D call. The CDR3 contains 14 residues. Deletions cut 3 bases from V and 2 bases from J, with 11 bases between. The germline CDR1 and CDR2 sequences are SGHDN and FVKESK. This CDR3 is CASSHGYAAYEQYF. CDR3 nucleotide sequence: TGTGCCAGCAGCCACGGGTACGCGGCCTACGAGCAGTACTTC.

This clone was detected only a few times. The chain couples TRBV6-5 to TRBJ1-4, with 7 bases that match TRBD1. Per germline, CDR1 MNHEY and CDR2 SVGAGI. J gave up 8 bases and V 6 bases, and 6 bases lay outside the gene matches. The CDR3 spans 13 residues. CDR3 sequence (DNA): TGTGCCAGCAGAGGGACAGTTGACGAAAAACTGTTTTTT. Translation gives CASRGTVDEKLFF.

This chain joins TRBV4-1 and TRBJ2-7; D may be TRBD2 (6 bases). V was pared by 2 bases and J by 0 bases, with 11 bases between. Germline CDR1 reads MGHRA; CDR2 reads YSYEKL. The CDR3 runs 15 residues. The CDR3 protein is CASSQFGDSSYEQYF. For the CDR3, the DNA is TGCGCCAGCAGCCAATTCGGGGACTCCTCCTACGAGCAGTACTTC.

In its sample, this clone was seen once. The chain has TRBV7-8 and TRBJ2-7; no clear D. Deletions cut 2 bases from V and 8 bases from J, with 13 bases between. Germline CDR1 SGHVS, CDR2 FQNEAQ. The CDR3 loop spans 13 amino acids. Written as DNA, the CDR3 is TGTGCCAGCAGCTTAACTGTGTCCCCGCAGCAGTACTTC. It specifies CASSLTVSPQQYF. Full variable domain (missing parts from reference TRBV7-8 and TRBJ2-7): GAGVSQSPRYKVAKRGQDVALRCDPISGHVSLFWYQQALGQGPEFLTYFQNEAQLDKSGLPSDRFFAERPEGSVSTLKIQRTQQEDSAVYLCASSLTVSPQQYFGPGTRLTVT.

This sequence joins TRBV30 and TRBJ1-1; D uncertain. Deletions cut 2 bases from V and 0 bases from J, with 4 bases between. The CDR3 is 12 residues long. From germline, CDR1 is GTSNPN and CDR2 SVGIG (reference sequence). CDR3 DNA: TGTGCCTGGAGTTCAGTGAACACTGAAGCTTTCTTT. Translating gives CAWSSVNTEAFF.

V gene TRBV5-6 combines with J gene TRBJ1-2; TRBD1 agrees at 10 bases. This CDR3 is 15 amino acids long. In germline, CDR1 is SGHDT, CDR2 YYEEEE. The J segment lost 2 bases and the V segment lost 4 bases, leaving 5 bases of the junction unmatched. CDR3 sequence (DNA): TGTGCCAGCAGCCTCCCGGGACAGGGGAACTATGGCTACACCTTC. Its protein product is CASSLPGQGNYGYTF.

The chain recombines TRBV4-1 with TRBJ2-6; 7 nucleotides line up with TRBD1. The CDR3 runs 21 residues. J was trimmed by 2 bases and V by 4 bases; bases with no gene match: 20. Germline loops: CDR1 MGHRA, CDR2 YSYEKL. CDR3 coding DNA: TGCGCCAGCAGCCGAAGGGGAGAACAGGGGCCCAGCGGCACTGGGGCCAACGTCCTGACTTTC. Encoded protein: CASSRRGEQGPSGTGANVLTF.